These 7 T cell receptor beta chains share one sample of origin, sequenced in a study of T cell responses to AZD1222 COVID-19 vaccine. Only in-frame clones appear in the TCRdb table, and some are missing; sequencing was by immunoSEQ multiplex PCR. Here the sample spans approximately 140,000 clones, 88% being singletons. Sequencing used peripheral blood, obtained on day 0 of AZD1222 vaccination. These receptors came from an adult in good health.

This chain connects TRBV5-1 to TRBJ1-3; D unresolved. The germline V and J ends were trimmed by 1 base and 0 bases, with 5 bases remaining between them. The CDR3 runs 14 residues. CDR1 and CDR2 (germline): SGHRS, YFSETQ. CDR3: CASSLTSSGNTIYF. In nucleotides, the CDR3 is TGCGCCAGCAGCTTGACCAGCTCTGGAAACACCATATATTTT.

This clone has a single count. This chain uses TRBV19 with TRBJ1-2; 9 bases are shared with TRBD1. Germline V gives CDR1 LNHDA, CDR2 SQIVND (reference sequence). The CDR3 is made up of 15 amino acids. J lost 4 bases, V lost 7 bases, and 10 bases had no gene match. The CDR3 DNA reads TGTGCCAGTATTCCGGCGGACAGGGGAGGCTATGGCTACACCTTC. Its translation is CASIPADRGGYGYTF. Based on the CDR3 plus reference TRBV19 and TRBJ1-2, the full variable domain is DGGITQSPKYLFRKEGQNVTLSCEQNLNHDAMYWYRQDPGQGLRLIYYSQIVNDFQKGDIAEGYSVSREKKESFPLTVTSAQKNPTAFYLCASIPADRGGYGYTFGSGTRLTVV.

The chain is built from TRBV29-1 and TRBJ1-2; a weak D match, TRBD1 (5 bases). Germline CDR1 and CDR2: SQVTM and ANQGSEA. This CDR3 region has 14 residues. V shed 3 bases and J shed 5 bases, with 16 bases lying between them. The CDR3, as DNA: TGCAGCGTTGAGTCCGGCAGGGATTTATATGGCTACACCTTC. It translates to CSVESGRDLYGYTF.

The chain uses TRBV5-1 and TRBJ1-1, with 8 bases matching TRBD1. The CDR3 has 14 amino acids. Germline values: CDR1 SGHRS, CDR2 YFSETQ. Trimming at V came to 4 bases and at J to 5 bases, leaving 7 bases not matched to a gene. Here the CDR3 reads CASSHGQGGTEAFF. CDR3 DNA sequence: TGCGCCAGCAGCCATGGACAGGGAGGGACTGAAGCTTTCTTT.

This clone is a singleton in its sample. The chain uses TRBV19 and TRBJ2-4; 7 bases are shared with TRBD1. Germline trimming cut 2 bases from V and 4 bases from J; bases unmatched to any gene: 8. The germline gives CDR1 LNHDA, CDR2 SQIVND (reference sequence). The length of the CDR3 is 16 residues. The CDR3 protein is CASSILTGRGKNIQYF. The CDR3 coding sequence is TGTGCCAGTAGTATATTGACAGGGCGAGGAAAAAACATTCAGTACTTC.

The V call is TRBV29-1, the J call TRBJ2-1, with 11 bases fitting TRBD2. Per germline, CDR1 SQVTM and CDR2 ANQGSEA. The V segment lost 5 bases and the J segment 1 base; nucleotides outside the gene matches: 10. This CDR3 is 17 amino acids long. CDR3 sequence (DNA): TGCAGCGTTTTCAATAGCGGGGGGGTTAGATCCTACAATGAGCAGTTCTTC. Its translation: CSVFNSGGVRSYNEQFF.

The rearrangement links TRBV28 to TRBJ2-7; a weak D match, TRBD1 (5 bases). The V gene's germline CDR1 is MDHEN and CDR2 SYDVKM. Trimming removed 2 bases at V and 6 bases at J, with 14 bases between. The CDR3 totals 14 residues. The CDR3 DNA reads as TGTGCCAGCAGTTTAGTTGCAGGGTGGGGCGAGCAGTACTTC. As protein: CASSLVAGWGEQYF.